A single sample is the source of the 19 T cell receptor beta chains below, sequenced in a study of blood T cell repertoires in COVID-19. Sequencing used immunoSEQ multiplex PCR; TCRdb keeps in-frame clones, though not all of them. The sample records more than 300,000 clones, 65% to 90% being singletons. The sequencing input was PBMCs or T cells enriched from blood (not recorded which). These receptors all come from a man aged 25-45 years who had recovered from COVID-19.

This clone was detected only once. The chain links TRBV10-2 to TRBJ1-2; possibly TRBD1 for D (6 bases). Trimming stripped 5 bases from V and 1 base from J, with 20 bases between. CDR3 length: 17 amino acids. The germline CDR1 and CDR2 sequences are WSHSY and SAAADI. The CDR3 DNA reads as TGCGCCAGCAGTCTCAACGTGCGACAGGCGGATAACTATGGCTACACCTTC. It specifies CASSLNVRQADNYGYTF.

The chain is built from TRBV3-1 (or the pseudogene TRBV3-2) and TRBJ1-3; D is perhaps TRBD1 (5 bases). This CDR3 comprises 14 residues. In germline, CDR1 is LGHDT, CDR2 YNNKEL (reference sequence). V was shortened by 2 bases and J by 3 bases, with 8 bases between the two germline ends. CDR3 sequence: CASSQRTLGNTIYF. The CDR3, as DNA: TGTGCCAGCAGCCAACGGACACTTGGAAACACCATATATTTT.

This clone was observed once. The chain employs TRBV21-1 and TRBJ2-7; the table's D call, TRBD1, was not checked against the DNA. TRBV21-1 is recorded as a pseudogene. The CDR3 covers 16 residues. The CDR3 sequence: CASSKVILNSTYEQYF. DNA for the CDR3: TGTGCCAGCAGCAAAGTGATTCTTAACAGTACCTACGAGCAGTACTTC.

This clone was recorded once. The gene calls are TRBV4-2 and TRBJ2-1, with TRBD2 matching 8 bases. This CDR3 spans 17 amino acids. The germline gives CDR1 LGHNA, CDR2 YNFKEQ. V lost 0 bases to trimming and J lost 2 bases; unmatched junction nucleotides: 6. The CDR3 DNA reads TGTGCCAGCAGCCAAGAGGGAACGGGGGGGCCCTACAATGAGCAGTTCTTC. It is translated as CASSQEGTGGPYNEQFF.

The J gene is TRBJ2-1, the V gene TRBV29-1, with 11 bases identical to TRBD2. Germline CDR1 and CDR2: SQVTM and ANQGSEA. The CDR3 has 15 residues. J was trimmed by 4 bases and V by 4 bases; bases with no gene match: 6. CDR3 loop: CSVGLAGGPYNEQFF. DNA of the CDR3: TGCAGCGTTGGCTTAGCGGGGGGGCCATACAATGAGCAGTTCTTC.

The V call is TRBV15, the J call TRBJ2-7; D possibly corresponds to TRBD1 (8 bases). CDR3 size: 15 residues. V was trimmed by 1 base and J by 4 bases, leaving 14 bases between them. Germline V lookup: CDR1 LNHNV, CDR2 YYDKDF (reference sequence). CDR3 nucleotides: TGTGCCACCAGCAGAGGAGGACAGGGAGGGTACGAGCAGTACTTC. Encoded protein: CATSRGGQGGYEQYF.

This clone was detected a few times. The rearrangement links TRBV30 to TRBJ1-5, with D unresolved. The CDR3 length is 13 residues. Trimming removed 2 bases at V and 9 bases at J, with 14 bases between. Germline V CDR1 and CDR2: GTSNPN, SVGIG (reference sequence). CDR3 coding DNA: TGTGCCTGGAGTACTCGGGATGAGGGGCCCCAGCATTTT. Encoded protein: CAWSTRDEGPQHF.

J is TRBJ2-7 and V is TRBV12-3 or TRBV12-4; D might be TRBD2 (5 bases). This CDR3 has 13 amino acids. With 5 bases removed from V and 3 bases from J, the gap between germline ends came to 11 bases. The CDR3 is CASSPWESYEQYF. The CDR3 region has the DNA TGTGCCAGCAGTCCCTGGGAGAGCTACGAGCAGTACTTC.

This clone turned up a few times. The chain couples TRBV4-1 to TRBJ1-6; D uncertain. CDR3 length: 15 amino acids. CDR1 is MGHRA and CDR2 is YSYEKL in the germline V gene. V gave up 5 bases and J gave up 1 base, with 9 bases separating them. The CDR3 here is CASSSAGSYNSPLHF. CDR3 in DNA: TGCGCCAGCAGCTCGGCAGGATCCTATAATTCACCCCTCCACTTT.

This sequence joins TRBV10-3 and TRBJ2-3; TRBD1 matches 10 bases. V gave up 9 bases and J gave up 3 bases; unmatched junction bases: 6. The CDR3 spans 14 residues. CDR1 is ENHRY and CDR2 is SYGVKD in the germline V gene. This CDR3 is CAMARGQGTDTQYF. In nucleotides, the CDR3 is TGTGCCATGGCGCGGGGACAGGGGACAGATACGCAGTATTTT.

The chain uses TRBV24-1 and TRBJ1-2; D unresolved. The CDR3 is 14 residues long. V lost 5 bases and J 8 bases, leaving 17 bases between the germline ends. Germline assignment: CDR1 KGHDR and CDR2 SFDVKD. CDR3 region: CATSGTPNDNGYTF. The DNA of the CDR3 is TGTGCCACCAGTGGTACCCCGAACGACAACGGCTACACCTTC.

The chain has TRBV18 and TRBJ2-7; D is possibly TRBD1 (6 bases). CDR1 is KGHSH, CDR2 LQKENI, per germline. The CDR3 runs to 13 residues. V was shortened by 4 bases and J by 4 bases, with 11 bases between the two germline ends. DNA of the CDR3: TGTGCCAGCTCACGGGACACCCTTTACGAGCAGTACTTC. Protein product: CASSRDTLYEQYF. The whole variable domain, filled in from reference TRBV18 and TRBJ2-7, reads NAGVMQNPRHLVRRRGQEARLRCSPMKGHSHVYWYRQLPEEGLKFMVYLQKENIIDESGMPKERFSAEFPKEGPSILRIQQVVRGDSAAYFCASSRDTLYEQYFGPGTRLTVT.

V usage is TRBV11-2 and J usage is TRBJ2-2; 9 positions agree with TRBD1. The CDR3 totals 17 residues. Germline V gene lookup returns CDR1 SGHAT and CDR2 FQNNGV. V gave up 1 base and J gave up 1 base; unmatched junction bases: 4. The CDR3 DNA reads as TGTGCCAGCAGCTTAGTACCGGGACAGGGGAACACCGGGGAGCTGTTTTTT. Its translation is CASSLVPGQGNTGELFF.

This chain uses TRBV28 with TRBJ2-1; TRBD1 matches 8 bases. V lost 4 bases and J lost 12; bases outside the gene matches: 17. This CDR3 is 16 amino acids long. Germline V lookup: CDR1 MDHEN, CDR2 SYDVKM. CDR3 amino acids: CASSSQGVAVPSRQFF. The CDR3 region has the DNA TGTGCCAGCAGTTCACAGGGGGTAGCTGTACCTAGTAGGCAGTTCTTC.

CDR3 amino acids: CASSPVFSNSPLHF. CDR3 nucleotides: TGTGCCAGCAGCCCAGTATTCTCCAATTCACCCCTCCACTTT. The chain recombines TRBV5-6 with TRBJ1-6; no clear D gene. CDR1 and CDR2 from the germline V gene are SGHDT and YYEEEE. The CDR3 is 14 amino acids. With 4 bases removed from V and 7 bases from J, the gap between germline ends came to 12 bases.

This clone showed up just once. This chain uses TRBV25-1 with TRBJ1-2, with D possibly being TRBD1 (5 bases). The CDR3 contains 12 residues. Trimming stripped 6 bases from V and 0 bases from J, with 5 bases between. The germline CDR1 and CDR2 sequences are MGHDK and SYGVNS. CDR3 sequence reads: CASRGPNYGYTF. In DNA form, the CDR3 reads TGTGCCAGCAGGGGGCCTAACTATGGCTACACCTTC.

The chain uses TRBV15 and TRBJ2-2; TRBD1 aligns across 11 bases. The V gene's germline CDR1 is LNHNV and CDR2 YYDKDF (reference sequence). CDR3 length: 17 residues. Unmatched junction bases numbered 5, after V lost 0 bases and J lost 5 bases. The CDR3 bases are TGTGCCACCAGCAGAGATGAGGGACAGGGGGAGACCGGGGAGCTGTTTTTT. It codes for CATSRDEGQGETGELFF.

This chain links TRBV19 with TRBJ1-6; no definite D call. V was clipped by 3 bases and J by 4 bases, with 10 bases between them. This CDR3 region has 15 residues. Per germline, CDR1 LNHDA and CDR2 SQIVND (reference sequence). CDR3 region: CASSIWEGYNSPLHF. The CDR3 DNA reads TGTGCCAGTAGTATCTGGGAGGGTTATAATTCACCCCTCCACTTT.

V and J are TRBV18 and TRBJ2-1; 10 bases align to TRBD1. Germline V CDR1 and CDR2: KGHSH, LQKENI. Losses at the gene ends were 4 bases for V and 5 bases for J; bases not matched to a gene: 2. CDR3 length: 14 residues. CDR3: CASSRTGGDNEQFF. The CDR3 nucleotides are TGTGCCAGCTCACGGACAGGGGGAGACAATGAGCAGTTCTTC.